These 9 T cell receptor beta chains were all obtained from the same sample, sequenced in a study of blood T cell repertoires in COVID-19. Sequenced by immunoSEQ multiplex PCR; TCRdb stores in-frame clones only, minus some. The profile shows some 280,000 clones, 85% of them singletons. Material for sequencing was peripheral blood. The receptor set was obtained from a woman in her 50s with active or convalescent COVID-19.

The chain recombines TRBV7-9 with TRBJ2-1; tentatively, D is TRBD1 (6 bases). The CDR3 has 13 amino acids. V was pared by 5 bases and J by 5 bases, with 10 bases between. CDR1 and CDR2 (germline): SEHNR, FQNEAQ (reference sequence). The CDR3 here is CASSGDTHNEQFF. CDR3 sequence (DNA): TGTGCCAGCAGCGGGGACACCCACAATGAGCAGTTCTTC. Combining the CDR3 with reference TRBV7-9 and TRBJ2-1 gives the whole variable domain DTGVSQNPRHKITKRGQNVTFRCDPISEHNRLYWYRQTLGQGPEFLTYFQNEAQLEKSRLLSDRFSAERPKGSFSTLEIQRTEQGDSAMYLCASSGDTHNEQFFGPGTRLTVL.

The V gene is TRBV19, the J gene TRBJ2-3, with 15 bases aligning to TRBD2. The CDR3 consists of 16 residues. V shed 6 bases, J shed 5 bases, and the junction held 6 bases outside the gene matches. Per the germline V gene, CDR1 is LNHDA and CDR2 is SQIVND (reference sequence). CDR3 coding DNA: TGTGCCAGTAGCCCGGGACTAGCGGGAGGAGGAGATACGCAGTATTTT. The encoded protein is CASSPGLAGGGDTQYF.

This clone turned up a few times. The chain carries TRBV27 and TRBJ1-5; 9 nucleotides match TRBD1. Per germline, CDR1 MNHEY and CDR2 SMNVEV (reference sequence). There are 13 residues in the CDR3. Trimming cost V 6 bases and J 9 bases; bases outside gene matches: 6. As DNA, the CDR3 is TGTGCCAGCAGACCTACAGGGGGCGGGCCCCAGCATTTT. Its translation is CASRPTGGGPQHF.

A single count supports this clone. V is TRBV2 and J is TRBJ1-4; TRBD1 is a possible D gene (5 bases). From germline, CDR1 is SNHLY and CDR2 FYNNEI. V was trimmed by 1 base and J by 8 bases, leaving 17 bases between them. The CDR3 length is 16 residues. CDR3 amino acids: CASSEGLPGVEEKLFF. The CDR3 nucleotides read TGTGCCAGCAGTGAAGGTCTACCGGGGGTTGAAGAAAAACTGTTTTTT.

The gene calls are TRBV19 and TRBJ1-2; the D gene is possibly TRBD1 (6 bases). This CDR3 is 15 amino acids long. The V and J ends lost 0 bases and 5 bases respectively, with 13 bases between them. Germline V gene sequence: CDR1 LNHDA, CDR2 SQIVND (reference sequence). As DNA, the CDR3 is TGTGCCAGTAGTATAGACGGACAGCCCTTATATGGCTACACCTTC. This translates into CASSIDGQPLYGYTF.

With regard to this clone: The same CDR3 also results from other DNA sequences found in this sample. The chain combines TRBV2 with TRBJ2-5; 8 nucleotides align to TRBD1. CDR3 length: 15 residues. CDR1 SNHLY and CDR2 FYNNEI come from the germline V gene. Trimming cost V 4 bases and J 0 bases; bases outside gene matches: 4. The CDR3 DNA reads TGTGCCAGCAGTGCCGACAGGGGAGACCAAGAGACCCAGTACTTC. Protein product: CASSADRGDQETQYF.

This chain connects TRBV7-6 to TRBJ1-2, with D unresolved. Germline V gene sequence: CDR1 SGHVS, CDR2 FNYEAQ. Trimming shortened V by 5 bases and J by 4 bases, and 14 bases separated the two germline ends. The CDR3 is made up of 14 amino acids. The CDR3: CASSPTSTAYGYTF. In DNA form, the CDR3 reads TGTGCCAGCAGCCCAACCAGCACAGCCTATGGCTACACCTTC.

The J gene is TRBJ1-2, the V gene TRBV10-3, with 8 bases fitting TRBD1. V trimming: 1 base; J trimming: 0 bases; junction bases outside the gene matches: 1. Per the germline V gene, CDR1 is ENHRY and CDR2 is SYGVKD. The CDR3 runs to 15 residues. CDR3 nucleotide sequence: TGTGCCATCAGTGAGTGGGGACAGGCTAACTATGGCTACACCTTC. Translated, it gives CAISEWGQANYGYTF.

This clone has just one count. This chain links TRBV7-6 with TRBJ2-5, with 13 bases identical to TRBD2. The CDR3 covers 16 residues. Germline CDR1 reads SGHVS; CDR2 reads FNYEAQ. Unmatched junction bases numbered 8, after V lost 5 bases and J lost 5 bases. In DNA form, the CDR3 reads TGTGCCAGCAGCCCAGTGGGACTAGCGGGACTCGAGACCCAGTACTTC. It yields the protein CASSPVGLAGLETQYF. Full variable domain (outside the CDR3, taken from reference TRBV7-6 and TRBJ2-5): GAGVSQSPRYKVTKRGQDVALRCDPISGHVSLYWYRQALGQGPEFLTYFNYEAQQDKSGLPNDRFSAERPEGSISTLTIQRTEQRDSAMYRCASSPVGLAGLETQYFGPGTRLLVL.